One sample yielded the 25 T cell receptor beta chains listed below, sequenced in a study of T cells in Graves' hyperthyroidism and ophthalmopathy. Amplification of TCR beta CDR3 regions used RNA as the template. TCR CDR3 underwent first-round RT-PCR with the HTBI primer set. TCRdb ran MiXCR on the multiplex PCR reads and lists one entry per CDR3 protein. The sample yields fewer than 900,000 distinct CDR3 sequences, roughly 17% seen once. Sequencing was performed on blood. These receptors all stem from a man between 18 and 29 years old with Graves' hyperthyroidism.

This clonotype came up many times. The V gene is TRBV20-1, the J gene TRBJ2-1; the match to TRBD1 covers 8 bases. CDR3 length: 15 residues. CDR1 and CDR2 from the germline V gene are DFQATT and SNEGSKA (reference sequence). After removal of 2 bases from V and 4 bases from J, the junction contained 7 bases not matched to a gene. The CDR3 DNA sequence: TGCAGTGCTAGACCAGGGGGCGCGGTTTACAATGAGCAGTTCTTC. It codes for CSARPGGAVYNEQFF.

This clonotype was recorded many times. The V and J genes are TRBV11-1 and TRBJ2-7; no clear D gene. The CDR3 is 13 amino acids. Trimming pared 1 base from V and 2 bases from J, leaving 6 bases between. Per germline, CDR1 SGHAT and CDR2 FQDESV (reference sequence). CDR3 in amino acids: CASSLVTTYEQYF. The CDR3 DNA follows: TGTGCCAGCAGCTTAGTGACCACCTACGAGCAGTACTTC.

The chain employs TRBV19 and TRBJ2-2; TRBD2 matches at 10 bases. This CDR3 has 15 residues. Germline CDR1 reads LNHDA; CDR2 reads SQIVND (reference sequence). V gave up 5 bases and J gave up 4 bases; unmatched junction bases: 4. DNA for the CDR3: TGTGCCAGTAGTGTGGGACTAGCGCTCACCGGGGAGCTGTTTTTT. This gives the protein CASSVGLALTGELFF.

This clonotype has a handful of counts. The chain is built from TRBV18 and TRBJ2-7, with D hard to call. The CDR3 extends over 12 amino acids. Trimming pared 0 bases from V and 6 bases from J, leaving 6 bases between. The germline CDR1 and CDR2 sequences are KGHSH and LQKENI. The CDR3, as DNA: TGTGCCAGCTCACCACCGGGCCCCGAGCAGTACTTC. Protein sequence: CASSPPGPEQYF.

Only a few counts were recorded for this clonotype. This sequence joins TRBV5-6 and TRBJ2-7; possible D gene TRBD1, 5 bases. Between the trimmed V and J ends, which lost 3 bases and 4 bases, there was a span of 17 bases. CDR1 is SGHDT, CDR2 YYEEEE, per germline. The CDR3 spans 15 residues. The CDR3 region has the DNA TGTGCCAGCAGCTCTCCCCGCCAGGGTGTATACGAGCAGTACTTC. As protein: CASSSPRQGVYEQYF.

The chain employs TRBV7-9 and TRBJ2-1, with D tentatively TRBD1 or TRBD2 (6 bases each). The V and J ends lost 7 bases and 0 bases respectively, with 19 bases between them. Germline V gene sequence: CDR1 SEHNR, CDR2 FQNEAQ (reference sequence). The CDR3 is 17 residues long. The CDR3 DNA follows: TGTGCCAGCAACCTTCGTGGAGGGGGGAGCTCCTACAATGAGCAGTTCTTC. Amino acid sequence: CASNLRGGGSSYNEQFF.

This clonotype showed up just a few times. V usage is TRBV9 and J usage is TRBJ2-7, with D hard to call. Trimming shortened V by 7 bases and J by 0 bases, and 17 bases separated the two germline ends. The CDR3 contains 15 residues. Germline-derived CDR1 and CDR2 are SGDLS and YYNGEE. In nucleotides, the CDR3 is TGTGCCAGCTCCGTAGGTCCGGGCAACTCCTACGAGCAGTACTTC. This codes for CASSVGPGNSYEQYF.

In this sample, this clonotype turned up a few times. The rearrangement joins TRBV5-6 to TRBJ1-2; D is uncertain. Germline CDR1 SGHDT, CDR2 YYEEEE. This CDR3 is 12 amino acids long. V lost 4 bases to trimming and J lost 6 bases, with 10 bases between them. In DNA, the CDR3 is TGTGCCAGCAGCAAGGAAGTCCATGGCTACACCTTC. Translated: CASSKEVHGYTF.

The CDR3: CAWSPRHWRGSEAFF. CDR3 DNA: TGTGCCTGGAGTCCAAGACACTGGCGAGGGTCGGAAGCTTTCTTT. The rearrangement links TRBV5-5 to TRBJ1-1; D remains unclear. Germline-derived CDR1 and CDR2 are SGHKS and YYEKEE (reference sequence). With 10 bases removed from V and 8 bases from J, the gap between germline ends came to 27 bases. The CDR3 has 15 amino acids.

This clonotype occurred a few times. The junction departs from the called germline gene at one end, perhaps through a read error. The chain links TRBV28 to TRBJ2-1; D tentatively fits TRBD1 or TRBD2 (5 bases each). Germline lookup yields CDR1 MDHEN and CDR2 SYDVKM. The CDR3 is made up of 9 amino acids. In nucleotides, the CDR3 is TGTGCCAGCGGACCCCGGGACCTCTTC. This gives the protein CASGPRDLF. The full variable domain, in which reference TRBV28 and TRBJ2-1 provide the parts outside the CDR3, is DVKVTQSSRYLVKRTGEKVFLECVQDMDHENMFWYRQDPGLGLRLIYFSYDVKMKEKGDIPEGYSVSREKKERFSLILESASTNQTSMYLCASGPRDLFGPGTRLTVL.

In this sample, this clonotype turned up a few times. J is TRBJ2-7 and V is TRBV20-1; no firm D call. Deletions cut 3 bases from V and 3 bases from J, with 6 bases between. CDR3 size: 11 residues. Germline loops: CDR1 DFQATT, CDR2 SNEGSKA (reference sequence). The chain's CDR3 is CSASADYEQYF. CDR3 nucleotide sequence: TGCAGTGCTAGTGCGGACTACGAGCAGTACTTC.

In DNA, the CDR3 is TGTGCCAGCAGTAATGGACTAGTAACGGGCACCGGGGAGCTGTTTTTT. Translated, it gives CASSNGLVTGTGELFF. This chain links TRBV6-2 or TRBV6-3 with TRBJ2-2, with 7 bases lining up with TRBD2. V was clipped by 5 bases and J by 4 bases; unmatched bases: 10. Germline V gene data show CDR1 as MNHEY and CDR2 as SVGEGT. This CDR3 spans 16 amino acids.

The CDR3 sequence is CASSETASGTYEQYF. For the CDR3, the DNA is TGCGCCAGCAGTGAAACGGCTAGCGGGACGTACGAGCAGTACTTC. The rearrangement uses TRBV10-2 and TRBJ2-7, with TRBD2 identical over 9 bases. The V segment lost 3 bases and the J segment 4 bases; nucleotides outside the gene matches: 7. Germline values: CDR1 WSHSY, CDR2 SAAADI. The CDR3 loop spans 15 amino acids.

CDR3 protein: CASSFMAYNEQFF. The CDR3 DNA reads as TGTGCCAGCAGCTTTATGGCATACAATGAGCAGTTCTTC. V is TRBV7-2 and J is TRBJ2-1, with D uncertain. With 3 bases removed from V and 4 bases from J, the gap between germline ends came to 7 bases. The CDR3 sequence is 13 residues long. CDR1 and CDR2 from the germline V gene are SGHTA and FQGNSA.

This clonotype came up many times. The chain recombines TRBV29-1 with TRBJ1-2; D perhaps matches TRBD1 (6 bases). This CDR3 has 14 amino acids. In germline, CDR1 is SQVTM, CDR2 ANQGSEA. Trimming removed 3 bases at V and 5 bases at J, with 16 bases between. This CDR3 is CSVDMGGRRYGYTF. As DNA, the CDR3 is TGCAGCGTTGATATGGGGGGCAGAAGGTATGGCTACACCTTC. Together with reference TRBV29-1 and TRBJ1-2, the CDR3 gives the full variable domain: SAVISQKPSRDICQRGTSLTIQCQVDSQVTMMFWYRQQPGQSLTLIATANQGSEATYESGFVIDKFPISRPNLTFSTLTVSNMSPEDSSIYLCSVDMGGRRYGYTFGSGTRLTVV.

This clonotype was found a few times. The V gene is TRBV9, the J gene TRBJ2-7; no clear D. Per germline, CDR1 SGDLS and CDR2 YYNGEE. CDR3 length equals 15 residues. Trimming left V 4 bases short and J 0 bases short, with 14 bases between. CDR3 nucleotide sequence: TGTGCCAGCAGCCCAATGGAAGGGTACTCCTACGAGCAGTACTTC. Translated: CASSPMEGYSYEQYF.

The chain joins TRBV29-1 to TRBJ2-3, with a weak D call TRBD2 (6 bases). V lost 8 bases and J 0 bases, leaving 12 bases between the germline ends. Germline V gene sequence: CDR1 SQVTM, CDR2 ANQGSEA. The CDR3 runs to 13 residues. CDR3 DNA sequence: TGCAGCATATTAGCGGACAGCACAGATACGCAGTATTTT. Translated: CSILADSTDTQYF.

The V gene is TRBV28, the J gene TRBJ1-5; TRBD1 matches at 8 bases. The V and J ends lost 4 bases and 6 bases, in that order; junction bases with no gene match: 5. There are 14 residues in the CDR3. CDR1 and CDR2 from the germline V gene are MDHEN and SYDVKM. This CDR3 is CASSSQGAIQPQHF. CDR3 nucleotides: TGTGCCAGCAGTTCCCAGGGGGCTATTCAGCCCCAGCATTTT.

This clonotype was counted many times. This chain joins TRBV16 and TRBJ2-7; no definite D call. The CDR3 loop spans 16 amino acids. Germline lookup yields CDR1 KGHSY and CDR2 FQNENV. The V end was cut by 2 bases, the J end by 6 bases, with 20 bases between. Here the CDR3 reads CASSQLKGKSAGEQYF. CDR3 coding DNA: TGTGCCAGCAGCCAACTCAAAGGGAAAAGTGCTGGCGAGCAGTACTTC. Looking up the rest from reference TRBV16 and TRBJ2-7 gives the full variable domain: GEEVAQTPKHLVRGEGQKAKLYCAPIKGHSYVFWYQQVLKNEFKFLISFQNENVFDETGMPKERFSAKCLPNSPCSLEIQATKLEDSAVYFCASSQLKGKSAGEQYFGPGTRLTVT.

The rearrangement uses TRBV3-1 and TRBJ1-2; 7 bases align to TRBD1. This CDR3 spans 15 amino acids. The J segment lost 3 bases and the V segment lost 4 bases, leaving 8 bases of the junction unmatched. Germline V lookup: CDR1 LGHDT, CDR2 YNNKEL (reference sequence). This chain's CDR3 is CASSRARDSHYGYTF. As DNA, the CDR3 is TGTGCCAGCAGCCGAGCCCGGGACAGCCACTATGGCTACACCTTC.

The chain couples TRBV28 to TRBJ1-1; TRBD1 agrees at 9 bases. This CDR3 has 15 residues. The germline CDR1 and CDR2 sequences are MDHEN and SYDVKM. V was pared by 8 bases and J by 3 bases, with 10 bases of the junction left unmatched. DNA of the CDR3: TGTGCCAGCCCATCACAGGGGGCGGCGGACACTGAAGCTTTCTTT. Translating gives CASPSQGAADTEAFF.

This clonotype was seen many times. The rearrangement links TRBV3-1 to TRBJ2-1, with TRBD2 identical over 10 bases. Losses at the gene ends were 4 bases for V and 9 bases for J; bases not matched to a gene: 12. The CDR3 totals 16 residues. The germline CDR1 and CDR2 sequences are LGHDT and YNNKEL (reference sequence). Here the CDR3 DNA reads TGTGCCAGCAGCCGCACTAGCGGGGCGGATGGTACTGAGCAGTTCTTC. Its protein is CASSRTSGADGTEQFF.

The chain combines TRBV15 with TRBJ1-5; 9 positions agree with TRBD1. Germline loops: CDR1 LNHNV, CDR2 YYDKDF (reference sequence). This CDR3 contains 15 residues. Trimming cost V 1 base and J 7 bases; bases outside gene matches: 5. CDR3 nucleotides: TGTGCCACCAGCAGAGGAGGGACAGGGAGCCAGCCCCAGCATTTT. Protein sequence: CATSRGGTGSQPQHF.

In DNA, the CDR3 is TGCAGTGCTATGCGCCGAATGGGCTCCTACGAGCAGTACTTC. As protein: CSAMRRMGSYEQYF. The chain is built from TRBV20-1 and TRBJ2-7; D gene ambiguous. Germline V lookup: CDR1 DFQATT, CDR2 SNEGSKA (reference sequence). The V and J ends lost 4 bases and 0 bases respectively, with 13 bases between them. The CDR3 consists of 14 residues.

This clonotype was seen ten or more times. The chain carries TRBV11-3 and TRBJ2-1; no definite D call. Germline V gene lookup returns CDR1 SGHNT and CDR2 YENEEA. V was clipped by 2 bases and J by 2 bases, with 7 bases between them. CDR3 length: 14 residues. CDR3 sequence reads: CASSLLGAYNEQFF. CDR3 coding DNA: TGTGCCAGCAGCTTACTGGGTGCCTACAATGAGCAGTTCTTC.